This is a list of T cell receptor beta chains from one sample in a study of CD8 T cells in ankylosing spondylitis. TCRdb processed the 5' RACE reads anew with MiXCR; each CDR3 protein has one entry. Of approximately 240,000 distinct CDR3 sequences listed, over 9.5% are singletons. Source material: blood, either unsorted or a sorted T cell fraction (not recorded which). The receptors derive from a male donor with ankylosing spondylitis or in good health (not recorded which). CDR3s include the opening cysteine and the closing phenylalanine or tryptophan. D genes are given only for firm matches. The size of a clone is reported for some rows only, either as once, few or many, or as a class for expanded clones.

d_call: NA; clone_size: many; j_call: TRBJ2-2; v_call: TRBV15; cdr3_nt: TGTGCCACCAGCAGCCGGAGGAACACCGGGGAGCTGTTTTTT; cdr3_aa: CATSSRRNTGELFF
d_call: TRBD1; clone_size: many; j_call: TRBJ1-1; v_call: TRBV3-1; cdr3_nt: TGTGCCAGCAGCCAAGTACAGGGGGCTACTGAAGCTTTCTTT; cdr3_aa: CASSQVQGATEAFF
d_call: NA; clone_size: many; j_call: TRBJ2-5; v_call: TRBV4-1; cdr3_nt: TGCGCCAGCAGCCAAGATCCAATTGTGACCCAGTACTTC; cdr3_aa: CASSQDPIVTQYF
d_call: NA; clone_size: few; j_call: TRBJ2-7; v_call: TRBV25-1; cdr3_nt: TGTGCCAGCAGTGTTCAGGGGCGGGAGCAGTACTTC; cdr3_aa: CASSVQGREQYF
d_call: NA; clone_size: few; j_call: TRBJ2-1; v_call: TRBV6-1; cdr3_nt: TGTGCCAGCAGTGAACCCCTGGAACTAGCTCTACCCTTCTCCTACAATGAGCAGTTCTTC; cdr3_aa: CASSEPLELALPFSYNEQFF
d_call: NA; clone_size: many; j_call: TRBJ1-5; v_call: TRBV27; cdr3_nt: TGTGCCAGCAGTTTAGGAGTGGGTCAGCCCCAGCATTTT; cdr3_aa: CASSLGVGQPQHF
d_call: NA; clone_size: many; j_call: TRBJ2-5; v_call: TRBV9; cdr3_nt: TGTGCCAGCAGCGCCGGAATCGGCAAAGAGACCCAGTACTTC; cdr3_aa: CASSAGIGKETQYF
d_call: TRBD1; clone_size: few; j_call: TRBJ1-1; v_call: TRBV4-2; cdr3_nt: TGTGCCAGCAGCCGGGAGACAGGGGCGAACACTGAAGCTTTCTTT; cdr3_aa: CASSRETGANTEAFF
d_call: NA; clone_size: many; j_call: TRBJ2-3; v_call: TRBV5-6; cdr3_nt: TGTGCCAGCCTCCCGCGGGAAGGAATCGCAGATACGCAGTATTTT; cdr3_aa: CASLPREGIADTQYF
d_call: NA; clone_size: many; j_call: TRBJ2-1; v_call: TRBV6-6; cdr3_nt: TGTGCCAGCAGTTACTCGATGACCAATGAGCAGTTCTTC; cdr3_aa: CASSYSMTNEQFF
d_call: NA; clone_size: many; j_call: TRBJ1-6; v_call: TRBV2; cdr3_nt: TGTGCCAGCAGTGGGGGTTCAAGGGCCAATAATTCACCCCTCCACTTT; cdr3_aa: CASSGGSRANNSPLHF
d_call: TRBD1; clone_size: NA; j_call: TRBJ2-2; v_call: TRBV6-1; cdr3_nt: TGTGCCAGCAGTGAGGTTCATGGAACAGGGGGCTCCGGGGAGCTGTTTTTT; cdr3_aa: CASSEVHGTGGSGELFF
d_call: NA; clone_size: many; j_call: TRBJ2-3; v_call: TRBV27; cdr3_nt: TGTGCCAGCAGTTTTTGGGGAGGCACAGATACGCAGTATTTT; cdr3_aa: CASSFWGGTDTQYF
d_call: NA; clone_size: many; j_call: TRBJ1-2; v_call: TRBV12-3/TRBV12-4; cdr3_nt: TGTGCCAGCAGTTTGACCGGGGGGAACTATGGCTACACCTTC; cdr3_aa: CASSLTGGNYGYTF
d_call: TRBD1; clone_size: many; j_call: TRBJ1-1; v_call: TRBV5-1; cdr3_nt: TGCGCCAGCAGCTCGGACAGGGGGGAGACTGAAGCTTTCTTT; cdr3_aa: CASSSDRGETEAFF
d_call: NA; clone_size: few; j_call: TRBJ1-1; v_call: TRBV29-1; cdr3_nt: TGCAGCTCCAAACAGGTTGTGAACACTGAAGCTTTCTTT; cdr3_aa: CSSKQVVNTEAFF
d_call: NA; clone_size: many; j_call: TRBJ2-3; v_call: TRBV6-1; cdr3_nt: TGTGCCAGCAGTGACGCACCAGATACGCAGTATTTT; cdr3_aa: CASSDAPDTQYF
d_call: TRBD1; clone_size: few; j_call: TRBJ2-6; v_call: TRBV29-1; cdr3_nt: TGCAGCGCCCCGGGACAGGGGCGACCCTTTTTCAGGCCTGGGGCCAACGTCCTGACTTTC; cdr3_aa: CSAPGQGRPFFRPGANVLTF
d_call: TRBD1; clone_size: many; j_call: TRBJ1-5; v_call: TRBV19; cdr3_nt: TGTGCCAGTAGTAAGTCTTTTCGGGACAGGGTTTATAGCAATCAGCCCCAGCATTTT; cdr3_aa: CASSKSFRDRVYSNQPQHF
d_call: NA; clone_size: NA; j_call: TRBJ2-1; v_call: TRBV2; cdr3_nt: TGTGCCAGCAGGGTCGGGACTCCAAATGAGCAGTTCTTC; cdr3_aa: CASRVGTPNEQFF
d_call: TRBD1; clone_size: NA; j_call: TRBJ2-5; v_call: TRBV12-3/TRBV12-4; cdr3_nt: TGTGCCAGCAGTCTACAGGGGGCATGGGAGACCCAGTACTTC; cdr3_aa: CASSLQGAWETQYF
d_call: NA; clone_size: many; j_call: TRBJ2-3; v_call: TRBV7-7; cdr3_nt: TGTGCCAGCAGCCTTGCGGATAGCACAGATACGCAGTATTTT; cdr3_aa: CASSLADSTDTQYF
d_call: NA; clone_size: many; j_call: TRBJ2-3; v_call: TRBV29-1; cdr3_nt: TGCAGCTCGAGGTCTAGCATTAAAACAGATACGCAGTATTTT; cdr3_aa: CSSRSSIKTDTQYF
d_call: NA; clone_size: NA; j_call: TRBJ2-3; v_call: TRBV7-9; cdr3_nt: TGTGCCAGCAGCCGCCTCGGGGAAGGGGGAGATACGCAGTATTTT; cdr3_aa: CASSRLGEGGDTQYF
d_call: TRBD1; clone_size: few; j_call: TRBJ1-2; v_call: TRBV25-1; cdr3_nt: TGTGCCAGCAGTGGAGGGGACAGCGGCTATGGCTACACCTTC; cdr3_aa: CASSGGDSGYGYTF
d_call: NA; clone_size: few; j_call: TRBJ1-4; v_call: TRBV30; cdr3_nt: TGTGCCTGGAGTTCGCCTCCCAATGAAAAACTGTTTTTT; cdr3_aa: CAWSSPPNEKLFF
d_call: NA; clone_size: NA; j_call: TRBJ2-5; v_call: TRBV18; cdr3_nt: TGTGCCAGCTCACCACAGGCGGGACGTGCGGAGACCCAGTACTTC; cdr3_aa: CASSPQAGRAETQYF
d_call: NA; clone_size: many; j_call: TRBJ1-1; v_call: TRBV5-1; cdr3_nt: TGCGCCAGCAGTTCGGAGGACAGACTGAACACTGAAGCTTTCTTT; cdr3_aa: CASSSEDRLNTEAFF
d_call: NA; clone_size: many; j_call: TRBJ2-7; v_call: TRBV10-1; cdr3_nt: TGCGCCAGCAGTCCGGAAAGGGGCCTCTACGAGCAGTACTTC; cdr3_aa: CASSPERGLYEQYF
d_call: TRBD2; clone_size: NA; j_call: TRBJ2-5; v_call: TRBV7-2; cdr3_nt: TGTGCCAGCAGCCCAAGGACTAGCAAAGAGACCCAGTACTTC; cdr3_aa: CASSPRTSKETQYF
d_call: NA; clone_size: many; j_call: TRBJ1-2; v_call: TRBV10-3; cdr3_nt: TGTGCCATCAGTGAGTCAGGGTCCGGTGGCTACACCTTC; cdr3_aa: CAISESGSGGYTF
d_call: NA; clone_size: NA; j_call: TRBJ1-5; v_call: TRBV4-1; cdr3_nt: TGCGCCAGCAGCCCCTACAGGGACCGGCAGCCCCAGCATTTT; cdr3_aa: CASSPYRDRQPQHF
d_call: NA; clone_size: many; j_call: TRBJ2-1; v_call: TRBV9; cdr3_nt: TGTGCCAGCAGCCTCCGGGGTGGGAGCAATGAGCAGTTCTTC; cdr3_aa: CASSLRGGSNEQFF
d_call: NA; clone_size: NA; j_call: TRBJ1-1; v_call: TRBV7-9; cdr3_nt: TGTGCCAGCAGCTTAGACGGCCCGGACACTGAAGCTTTCTTT; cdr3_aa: CASSLDGPDTEAFF
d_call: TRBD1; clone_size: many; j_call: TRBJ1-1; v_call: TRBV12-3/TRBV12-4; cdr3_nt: TGTGCCAGCAGCCAACAGGGGCGGACTGAAGCTTTCTTT; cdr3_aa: CASSQQGRTEAFF
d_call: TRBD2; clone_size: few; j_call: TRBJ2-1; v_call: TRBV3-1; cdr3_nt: TGTGCCAGCAGCCAACTAGCGGGGGGACCACCTGGGAATGAGCAGTTCTTC; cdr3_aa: CASSQLAGGPPGNEQFF
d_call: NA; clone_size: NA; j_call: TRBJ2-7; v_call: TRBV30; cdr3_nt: TGTGCCTGGAGTGGACAGAACTACGAGCAGTACTTC; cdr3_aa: CAWSGQNYEQYF
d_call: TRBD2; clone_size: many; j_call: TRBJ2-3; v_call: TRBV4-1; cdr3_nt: TGCGCCAGCAGCCAAGGGTTGGAGACTAGCGGAAATACGCAGTATTTT; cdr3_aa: CASSQGLETSGNTQYF
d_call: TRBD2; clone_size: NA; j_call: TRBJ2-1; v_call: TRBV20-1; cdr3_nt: TGCAGTGCTAGTTGGGACTCGGGACTAGCGGGAGTAATTGAGCAGTTCTTC; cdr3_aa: CSASWDSGLAGVIEQFF
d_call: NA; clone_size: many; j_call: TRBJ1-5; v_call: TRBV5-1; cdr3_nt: TGCGCCAGCAGCGCGGTATCAGGGTTTGGTCAGCCCCAGCATTTT; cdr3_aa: CASSAVSGFGQPQHF
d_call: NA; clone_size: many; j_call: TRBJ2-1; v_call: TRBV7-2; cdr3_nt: TGTGCCAGCAGCTTACGAGGGATTGCCAATGAGCAGTTCTTC; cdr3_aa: CASSLRGIANEQFF
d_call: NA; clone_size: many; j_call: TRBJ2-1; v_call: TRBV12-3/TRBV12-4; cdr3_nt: TGTGCCAGCACTAGAGCACCGTACAACAATGAGCAGTTCTTC; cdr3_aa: CASTRAPYNNEQFF
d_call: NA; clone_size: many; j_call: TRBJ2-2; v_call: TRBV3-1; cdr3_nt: TGTGCCAGCAGCCCACCCTCCGGGACTGGGAACACCGGGGAGCTGTTTTTT; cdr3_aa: CASSPPSGTGNTGELFF
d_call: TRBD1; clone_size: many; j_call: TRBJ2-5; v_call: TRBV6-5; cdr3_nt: TGTGCCAGCAGTTACTGGGGGACAGGGGGCGAGACCCAGTACTTC; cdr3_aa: CASSYWGTGGETQYF
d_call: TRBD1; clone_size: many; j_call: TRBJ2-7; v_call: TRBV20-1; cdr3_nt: TGCAGTGCTCCCCGGGACAGCACCTACGAGCAGTACTTC; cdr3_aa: CSAPRDSTYEQYF
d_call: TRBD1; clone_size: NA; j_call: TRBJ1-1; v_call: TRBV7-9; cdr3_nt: TGTGCCAGCAGCCCCTGGACAGGGTGGGCTTTCTTT; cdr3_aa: CASSPWTGWAFF
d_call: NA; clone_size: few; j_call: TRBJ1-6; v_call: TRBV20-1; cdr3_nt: TGCAGTGCTACCATGGCCCTAAGAAATTCACCCCTCCACTTT; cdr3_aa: CSATMALRNSPLHF
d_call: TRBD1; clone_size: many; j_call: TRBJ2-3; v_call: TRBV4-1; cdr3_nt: TGCGCCAGCAGCCAGACCTCCTACAGGGGTCTCGGCACAGATACGCAGTATTTT; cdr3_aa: CASSQTSYRGLGTDTQYF
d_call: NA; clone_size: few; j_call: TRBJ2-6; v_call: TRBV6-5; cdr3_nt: TGTGCCAGCAGTTACTCGTCGGTGCCCAAAGGGGGGGCCAACGTCCTGACTTTC; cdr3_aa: CASSYSSVPKGGANVLTF
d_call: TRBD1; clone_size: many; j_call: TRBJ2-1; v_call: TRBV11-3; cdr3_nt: TGTGCCAGCAGCTTAGGGGGGACAGGCTCCCACAATGAGCAGTTCTTC; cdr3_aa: CASSLGGTGSHNEQFF
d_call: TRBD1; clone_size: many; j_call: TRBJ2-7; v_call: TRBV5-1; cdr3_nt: TGCGCCAGCAGCTGGACAGGGGGGGACGAGCAGTACTTC; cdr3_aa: CASSWTGGDEQYF
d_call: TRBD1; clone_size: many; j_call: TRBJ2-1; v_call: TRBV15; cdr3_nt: TGTGCCACCAGCAGAGAAGGCAGGGGGTACAATGAGCAGTTCTTC; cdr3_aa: CATSREGRGYNEQFF
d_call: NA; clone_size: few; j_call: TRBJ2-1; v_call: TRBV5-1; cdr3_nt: TGCGCCAGCAGCGGACGTTTAGCGAGCTACAATGAGCAGTTCTTC; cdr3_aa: CASSGRLASYNEQFF
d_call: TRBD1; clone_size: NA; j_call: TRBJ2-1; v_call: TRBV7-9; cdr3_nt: TGTGCCAGCAGCTGGACAGGGTTGGATGAGCAGTTCTTC; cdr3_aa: CASSWTGLDEQFF